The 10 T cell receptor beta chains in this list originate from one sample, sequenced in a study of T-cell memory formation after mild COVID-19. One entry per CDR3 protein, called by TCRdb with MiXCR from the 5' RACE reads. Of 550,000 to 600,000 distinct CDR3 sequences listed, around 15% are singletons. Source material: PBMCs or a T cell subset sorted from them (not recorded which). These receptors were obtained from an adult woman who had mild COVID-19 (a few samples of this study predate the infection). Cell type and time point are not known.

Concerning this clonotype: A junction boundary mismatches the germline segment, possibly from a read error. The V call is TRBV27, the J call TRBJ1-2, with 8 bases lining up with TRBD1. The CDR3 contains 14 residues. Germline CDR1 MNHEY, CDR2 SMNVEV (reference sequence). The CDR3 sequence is CASSPQDRAYDYTF. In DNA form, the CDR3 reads TGTGCCAGCAGTCCCCAGGACAGGGCCTATGACTACACCTTC.

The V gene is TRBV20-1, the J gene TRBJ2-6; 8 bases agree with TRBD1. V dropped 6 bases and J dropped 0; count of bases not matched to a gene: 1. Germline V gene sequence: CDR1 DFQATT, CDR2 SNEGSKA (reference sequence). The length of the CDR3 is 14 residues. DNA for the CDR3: TGCAGTGCAACAGGGGGCTCTGGGGCCAACGTCCTGACTTTC. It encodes CSATGGSGANVLTF.

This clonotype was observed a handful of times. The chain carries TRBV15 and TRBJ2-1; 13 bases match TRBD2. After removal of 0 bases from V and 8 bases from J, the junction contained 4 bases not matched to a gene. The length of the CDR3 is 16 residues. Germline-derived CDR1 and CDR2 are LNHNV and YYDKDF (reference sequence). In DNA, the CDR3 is TGTGCCACCAGCAGAGATCTTGGACTAGCGGGAGATGAGCAGTTCTTC. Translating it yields CATSRDLGLAGDEQFF.

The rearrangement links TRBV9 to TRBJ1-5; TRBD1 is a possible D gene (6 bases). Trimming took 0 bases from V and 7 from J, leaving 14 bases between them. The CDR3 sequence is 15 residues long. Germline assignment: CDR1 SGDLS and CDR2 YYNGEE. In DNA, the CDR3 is TGTGCCAGCAGCGTAGGCGGGAGGGGGGAGCAGCCCCAGCATTTT. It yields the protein CASSVGGRGEQPQHF.

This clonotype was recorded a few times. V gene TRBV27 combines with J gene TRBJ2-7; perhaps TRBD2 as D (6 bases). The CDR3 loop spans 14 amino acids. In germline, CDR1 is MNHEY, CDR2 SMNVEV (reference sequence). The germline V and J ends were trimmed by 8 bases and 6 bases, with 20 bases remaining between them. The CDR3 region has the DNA TGTGCCAGCTGGCAGACAGTTGGAGGGGCCGAGCAGTACTTC. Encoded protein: CASWQTVGGAEQYF.

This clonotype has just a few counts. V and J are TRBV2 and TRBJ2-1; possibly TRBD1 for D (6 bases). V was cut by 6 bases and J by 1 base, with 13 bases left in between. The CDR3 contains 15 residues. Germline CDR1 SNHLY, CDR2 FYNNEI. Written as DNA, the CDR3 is TGTGCCAGCAGGAATAACAGGGAATCCTACAATGAGCAGTTCTTC. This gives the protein CASRNNRESYNEQFF. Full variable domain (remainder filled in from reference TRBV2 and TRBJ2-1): EPEVTQTPSHQVTQMGQEVILRCVPISNHLYFYWYRQILGQKVEFLVSFYNNEISEKSEIFDDQFSVERPDGSNFTLKIRSTKLEDSAMYFCASRNNRESYNEQFFGPGTRLTVL.

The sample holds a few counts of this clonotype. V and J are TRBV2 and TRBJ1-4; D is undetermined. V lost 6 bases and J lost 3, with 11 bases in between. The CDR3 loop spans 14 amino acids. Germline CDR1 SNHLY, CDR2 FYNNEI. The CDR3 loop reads CASRPTSSNEKLFF. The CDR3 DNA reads TGTGCCAGCAGACCCACCTCGTCTAATGAAAAACTGTTTTTT.

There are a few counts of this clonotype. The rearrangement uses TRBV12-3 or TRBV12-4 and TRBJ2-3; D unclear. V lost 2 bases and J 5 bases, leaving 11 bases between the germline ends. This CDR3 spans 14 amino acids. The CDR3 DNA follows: TGTGCCAGCAGTTTAAGCAGCGTTGGAGATACGCAGTATTTT. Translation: CASSLSSVGDTQYF.

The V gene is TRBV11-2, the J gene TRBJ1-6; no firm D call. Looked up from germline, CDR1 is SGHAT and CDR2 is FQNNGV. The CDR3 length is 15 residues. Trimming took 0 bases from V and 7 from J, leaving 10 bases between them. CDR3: CASSLEGFGNSPLHF. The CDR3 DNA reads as TGTGCCAGCAGCTTAGAAGGGTTTGGGAATTCACCCCTCCACTTT.

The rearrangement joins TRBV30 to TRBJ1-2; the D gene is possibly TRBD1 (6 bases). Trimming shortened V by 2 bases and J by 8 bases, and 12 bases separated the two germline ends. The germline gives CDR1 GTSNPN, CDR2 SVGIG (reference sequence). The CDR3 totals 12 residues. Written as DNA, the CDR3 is TGTGCCTGGAGTCCCACAGGGCCCGGCTACACCTTC. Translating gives CAWSPTGPGYTF.